This T cell receptor (beta chain) was found in a study of T cell repertoires and leukemia-associated antigens. Whole-study context: Roughly 16 million effective reads came from all samples combined.

TCRdb ran MiXCR on the 5' RACE reads and lists one entry per CDR3 protein. The data contain roughly 13,000 distinct CDR3 sequences, about 39% of them singletons. The CD3+ T cells first had an overnight rest without serum. The germline V gene encodes CDR1 SGHNT and CDR2 YYREEE (reference sequence). This CDR3 comprises 13 residues. Trimming took 4 bases from V and 2 from J, leaving 6 bases between them. Study-wide findings and caveats: Whether expanded clones are antigen-specific and functional remains untested.

This clonotype was observed at least ten times. Its antigen is currently unknown. The source of this sequence is a female donor in good health. Material: CD3+ T cells sorted from blood and cultured. The chain recombines TRBV5-4 with TRBJ2-2; D is unclear. The CDR3: CASSQKNTGELFF. Written as DNA, the CDR3 is TGTGCCAGCAGCCAAAAAAACACCGGGGAGCTGTTTTTT.